The 14 T cell receptor beta chains reported below all come from one sample, sequenced in a study of long-term antiretroviral therapy in people with HIV. Survey-level immunoSEQ v3.0 assays were run. TCRdb's copy holds only in-frame clones and misses some; the assay was immunoSEQ multiplex PCR. The table includes 15,000 to 20,000 clones, over 70% detected once. The sequencing used unsorted PBMCs, collected 2.9 years after starting antiretroviral therapy. Every receptor here comes from a woman aged 25-40 years with HIV.

The chain links TRBV5-1 to TRBJ1-1, with a weak D call TRBD1 (5 bases). The CDR3 covers 15 residues. The germline V and J ends were trimmed by 3 bases and 1 base, with 13 bases remaining between them. In germline, CDR1 is SGHRS, CDR2 YFSETQ. The chain's CDR3 is CASSSRSQANTEAFF. The CDR3 region has the DNA TGCGCCAGCAGCTCCAGATCACAGGCGAACACTGAAGCTTTCTTT.

The genes are TRBV2 and TRBJ1-1; 10 bases map to TRBD1. The CDR3 runs 17 residues. Germline V CDR1 and CDR2: SNHLY, FYNNEI. The J segment lost 1 base and the V segment lost 6 bases, leaving 11 bases of the junction unmatched. CDR3 protein: CASRNTGTGVGNTEAFF. The CDR3 region has the DNA TGTGCCAGCAGGAACACCGGGACAGGGGTGGGGAACACTGAAGCTTTCTTT.

V gene TRBV7-2 combines with J gene TRBJ1-4; TRBD1 matches at 8 bases. Germline V gene lookup returns CDR1 SGHTA and CDR2 FQGNSA. J was trimmed by 10 bases and V by 2 bases; bases with no gene match: 6. CDR3 length: 14 amino acids. The CDR3 reads CASSLNRGGGKLFF. The CDR3 coding sequence is TGTGCCAGCAGCTTAAACAGGGGGGGCGGAAAACTGTTTTTT.

The chain recombines TRBV20-1 with TRBJ1-1; D unclear. V was clipped by 3 bases and J by 1 base, with 3 bases between them. There are 11 residues in the CDR3. Germline CDR1 and CDR2: DFQATT and SNEGSKA (reference sequence). CDR3 sequence (DNA): TGCAGTGCTAGTCGGAACACTGAAGCTTTCTTT. Translating it yields CSASRNTEAFF.

The chain has TRBV5-1 and TRBJ2-3; a weak D match, TRBD2 (6 bases). The CDR3 sequence is 15 residues long. From germline, CDR1 is SGHRS and CDR2 YFSETQ. V was cut by 7 bases and J by 2 bases, with 17 bases left in between. CDR3 nucleotides: TGCGCCAGCCAATCCGGGACTTTTACCACAGATACGCAGTATTTT. It is translated as CASQSGTFTTDTQYF.

The rearrangement joins TRBV9 to TRBJ2-1, with TRBD2 matching 12 bases. The CDR3 loop spans 19 amino acids. V lost 3 bases, J lost 1 base, and 11 bases stayed unmatched. Germline CDR1 SGDLS, CDR2 YYNGEE. The CDR3 sequence is CASSAQLTSGGRSYNEQFF. The CDR3 nucleotides are TGTGCCAGCAGCGCCCAACTCACTAGCGGGGGGAGATCCTACAATGAGCAGTTCTTC.

This CDR3 is CASSDRLTYEQYF. The CDR3 nucleotides read TGTGCCAGTAGTGACAGGCTCACCTACGAGCAGTACTTC. The V and J genes are TRBV19 and TRBJ2-7; perhaps TRBD1 as D (6 bases). This CDR3 contains 13 residues. Germline-derived CDR1 and CDR2 are LNHDA and SQIVND (reference sequence). Trimming stripped 5 bases from V and 2 bases from J, with 10 bases between.

This clone was detected only a few times. The gene calls are TRBV14 and TRBJ2-7; no firm D call. Germline-derived CDR1 and CDR2 are SGHDN and FVKESK. CDR3 size: 15 residues. The ends were cut back, 1 base at V and 2 bases at J, with 12 bases in the middle. The CDR3 here is CASSQGDRPTYEQYF. DNA for the CDR3: TGTGCCAGCAGCCAAGGAGACCGACCCACCTACGAGCAGTACTTC. Full variable domain (rest looked up from reference TRBV14 and TRBJ2-7): EAGVTQFPSHSVIEKGQTVTLRCDPISGHDNLYWYRRVMGKEIKFLLHFVKESKQDESGMPNNRFLAERTGGTYSTLKVQPAELEDSGVYFCASSQGDRPTYEQYFGPGTRLTVT.

The chain employs TRBV10-1 and TRBJ2-1; unclear D gene. CDR3 size: 13 residues. V was clipped by 5 bases and J by 7 bases, with 12 bases between them. CDR1 is WNHNN and CDR2 is SYGVQD in the germline V gene (reference sequence). The CDR3 reads CASSTGRSNEQFF. The CDR3 DNA follows: TGCGCCAGCAGTACCGGCCGCTCGAATGAGCAGTTCTTC.

V and J are TRBV30 and TRBJ1-3, with D unresolved. This CDR3 is 13 amino acids long. The germline gives CDR1 GTSNPN, CDR2 SVGIG (reference sequence). Trimming removed 7 bases at V and 3 bases at J, with 13 bases between. CDR3 nucleotide sequence: TGTGCCTCCCTTACACGGGATGGAAACACCATATATTTT. This encodes CASLTRDGNTIYF.

J is TRBJ2-3 and V is TRBV13, with D unresolved. V was pared by 1 base and J by 2 bases, with 7 bases between. The CDR3 length is 14 residues. The germline V gene has CDR1 PRHDT and CDR2 FYEKMQ (reference sequence). Here the CDR3 reads CASSLERNTDTQYF. DNA of the CDR3: TGTGCCAGCAGCTTAGAACGGAACACAGATACGCAGTATTTT. Using reference TRBV13 and TRBJ2-3 for the parts outside the CDR3, the full variable domain is AAGVIQSPRHLIKEKRETATLKCYPIPRHDTVYWYQQGPGQDPQFLISFYEKMQSDKGSIPDRFSAQQFSDYHSELNMSSLELGDSALYFCASSLERNTDTQYFGPGTRLTVL.

For this clone: Germline and junction disagree at one end, which may indicate a read error. V gene TRBV5-1 combines with J gene TRBJ1-1; D perhaps matches TRBD1 (6 bases). Germline V gives CDR1 SGHRS, CDR2 YFSETQ. The CDR3 length is 13 residues. In DNA form, the CDR3 reads TGCGCCAGCAGTTCTGCGGTCGGGGGCTCGGGGACCTTT. Protein sequence: CASSSAVGGSGTF. Together with reference TRBV5-1 and TRBJ1-1, the CDR3 gives the full variable domain: KAGVTQTPRYLIKTRGQQVTLSCSPISGHRSVSWYQQTPGQGLQFLFEYFSETQRNKGNFPGRFSGRQFSNSRSEMNVSTLELGDSALYLCASSSAVGGSGTFGQGTRLTVV.

A few counts support this clone. The rearrangement links TRBV15 to TRBJ2-2, with 9 bases matching TRBD2. V lost 8 bases and J lost 2; bases outside the gene matches: 3. This CDR3 is 14 amino acids long. Germline V gene lookup returns CDR1 LNHNV and CDR2 YYDKDF (reference sequence). The CDR3 reads CATAGGLNTGELFF. DNA of the CDR3: TGTGCCACCGCGGGGGGGCTTAACACCGGGGAGCTGTTTTTT.

The chain uses TRBV9 and TRBJ1-1; no clear D. The germline CDR1 and CDR2 sequences are SGDLS and YYNGEE. The CDR3 extends over 15 amino acids. V lost 0 bases to trimming and J lost 1 base, with 10 bases between them. The CDR3 region has the DNA TGTGCCAGCAGCGTAGAGTACGGAAAGAACACTGAAGCTTTCTTT. Encoded protein: CASSVEYGKNTEAFF.